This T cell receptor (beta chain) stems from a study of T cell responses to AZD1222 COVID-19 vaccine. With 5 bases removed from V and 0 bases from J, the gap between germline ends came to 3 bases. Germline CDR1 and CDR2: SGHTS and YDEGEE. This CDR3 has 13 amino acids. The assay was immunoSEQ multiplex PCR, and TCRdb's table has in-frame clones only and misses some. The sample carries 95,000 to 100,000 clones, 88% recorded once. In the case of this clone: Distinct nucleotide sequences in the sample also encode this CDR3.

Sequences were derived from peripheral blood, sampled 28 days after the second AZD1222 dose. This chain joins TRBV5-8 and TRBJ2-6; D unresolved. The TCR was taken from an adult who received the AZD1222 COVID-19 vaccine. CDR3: CASRRSGANVLTF. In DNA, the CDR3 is TGTGCCAGCAGACGCTCTGGGGCCAACGTCCTGACTTTC.